This T cell receptor (beta chain) came from a study of T cells expressing NK-cell markers. The germline gives CDR1 SGHVS, CDR2 FQNEAQ. The CDR3 is 14 residues long. TCRdb reworked the 5' RACE reads into one entry per CDR3 protein, no DNA. This listing includes around 470,000 distinct CDR3 sequences. Sequencing was done on a sample of blood T cells: a sorted CD56 or NKG2C T cell subset, CD4+ or CD8+ T cells, or bulk PBMC T cells (not recorded which). The chain combines TRBV7-8 with TRBJ1-1; without DNA, the TCRdb call of TRBD1 cannot be checked. The clonotype was recovered from a woman in her fifties or sixties in good health. This CDR3 reads CASSLEGLPTEAFF.